Sequencing of this T cell receptor (beta chain) was carried out in a study of T cell changes during pregnancy in multiple sclerosis. The repertoire was sequenced with immunoSEQ multiplex PCR; TCRdb's copy has only in-frame clones and lacks some. The table records 75,000 to 95,000 clones, 90% to 95% of them present only once. Germline V gene lookup returns CDR1 LNHNV and CDR2 YYDKDF (reference sequence). Trimming removed 1 base at V and 5 bases at J, with 15 bases between. This CDR3 comprises 15 residues. The J gene is TRBJ2-7, the V gene TRBV15; maybe TRBD1 (6 bases). The sequence came from a female donor with multiple sclerosis, enrolled in a pregnancy study. The specimen comprised peripheral blood, sampled in the second trimester of pregnancy. The CDR3 sequence: CATSRVKQGGNEQYF. The CDR3 region has the DNA TGTGCCACCAGCAGAGTTAAACAGGGTGGTAACGAGCAGTACTTC.